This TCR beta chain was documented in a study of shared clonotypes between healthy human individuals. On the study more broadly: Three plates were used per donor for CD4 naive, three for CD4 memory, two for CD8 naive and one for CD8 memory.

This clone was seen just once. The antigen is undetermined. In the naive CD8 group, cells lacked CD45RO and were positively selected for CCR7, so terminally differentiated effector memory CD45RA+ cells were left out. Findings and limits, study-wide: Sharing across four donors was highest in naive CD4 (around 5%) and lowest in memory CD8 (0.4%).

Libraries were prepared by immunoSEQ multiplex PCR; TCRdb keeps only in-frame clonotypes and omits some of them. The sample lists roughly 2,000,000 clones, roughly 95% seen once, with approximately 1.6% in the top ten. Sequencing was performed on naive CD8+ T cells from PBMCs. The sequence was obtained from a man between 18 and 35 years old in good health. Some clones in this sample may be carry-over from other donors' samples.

CDR3 sequence (DNA): TGCGCCAGCAGCCCTCCAGGGCGCGGGACCAGCACAGATACGCAGTATTTT. Its translation is CASSPPGRGTSTDTQYF. The chain couples TRBV4-1 to TRBJ2-3, with D tentatively TRBD2 (6 bases). The CDR3 consists of 17 residues. Trimming pared 4 bases from V and 0 bases from J, leaving 17 bases between. The germline V gene encodes CDR1 MGHRA and CDR2 YSYEKL.